The 2 T cell receptor beta chains listed next were all sequenced from one sample in a study of T-cell memory formation after mild COVID-19. TCRdb called the 5' RACE reads again in MiXCR, with one record for every CDR3 protein. The sample carries roughly 100,000 distinct CDR3 sequences, less than 15% recorded once. Sequenced material: PBMCs or a T cell subset sorted from them (not recorded which). Receptors were obtained from an adult woman who had mild COVID-19 (a few samples of this study predate the infection). Cell type and time point are not known.

This clonotype was found many times. The J gene is TRBJ2-7, the V gene TRBV7-8; TRBD1 or TRBD2 may be the D gene (7 bases each). The CDR3 loop spans 14 amino acids. Germline V gene sequence: CDR1 SGHVS, CDR2 FQNEAQ. Trimming cost V 5 bases and J 4 bases, with 15 bases left between them. The CDR3 coding sequence is TGTGCCAGCAGCCCAGGGGGAGGGGGATACGAGCAGTACTTC. Its translation is CASSPGGGGYEQYF.

This clonotype was recorded many times. J is TRBJ2-5 and V is TRBV5-1, with 7 positions matching TRBD1. Trimming cost V 5 bases and J 5 bases; bases outside gene matches: 24. The CDR3 is 19 amino acids. Germline CDR1 is SGHRS and CDR2 is YFSETQ. The DNA of the CDR3 is TGCGCCAGCAGGCCTGGGCGACTCGAGGGGGCTTACGGCCGGGAGACCCAGTACTTC. Its translation: CASRPGRLEGAYGRETQYF. Variable domain in full (rest from reference TRBV5-1 and TRBJ2-5): KAGVTQTPRYLIKTRGQQVTLSCSPISGHRSVSWYQQTPGQGLQFLFEYFSETQRNKGNFPGRFSGRQFSNSRSEMNVSTLELGDSALYLCASRPGRLEGAYGRETQYFGPGTRLLVL.